This entry is about one TCR beta chain. Its binding antigen is unknown. A read error may explain this, as a much larger clone is one base away. The TCR beta CDR3 regions were amplified from RNA transcripts. The TCR CDR3 was subjected to a first round of RT-PCR using the HTBI primer set and the Qiagen OneStep RT-PCR kit. The libraries were constructed in a second round of multiplex PCR and then size-selected and purified. Paired-end sequencing of the libraries was performed with 100 bp reads on an Illumina HiSeq2000. The original pipeline was this. SOAPnuke was used to process the raw data, with reads discarded if the reads contained adapters or uncalled bases, had a mean Phred below 15, or lacked an exact constant-primer or identifier match. High-quality paired reads were merged with COPE v1.2.5, and unique nucleotide sequences were defined as clonotypes. MiTCR v1.1 was used to align clonotypes to the IMGT TRBV, TRBD and TRBJ reference segments. The analysis included only V-J combinations with a frequency above 0.0001, which together covered approximately 99% of the repertoires. A TCS score was defined as the ratio between F50 (clonal expansion) and ExV (chaos), using BLOSUM62-based TCRdist between CDR3 peptides within each V-J. Welch's t-statistics and random forest reduced just over 500 V-J features to some 14, which were used in a naive Bayes classifier (R e1071). The similarity between thyroid and blood repertoires was quantified using the Morisita-Horn index. The public reads were quality trimmed at Q25 with fastp and then assembled into clones with MiXCR by TCRdb, keeping productive beta chains. CDR3 protein sequences are deduplicated, and each keeps its most common genes and DNA. The V and J calls, along with clone size, are taken from TCRdb and not from the paper's own processing. For this sample there are 750,000 to 950,000 distinct CDR3 sequences; more than 30% appear just once. Jointly, the top ten make up approximately 10% of the sample.

Graves' hyperthyroidism was defined as stable when no progression to ophthalmopathy occurred over 18 months of follow-up. The hyperthyroidism patients were between 18 and 65 years old and newly diagnosed, with a disease duration of less than 2 months. Patients with uncontrolled infections, other autoimmune diseases, pregnancy or lactation were excluded. Clinical symptoms, serum thyroxine and TRAb, thyroid ultrasound, and orbital computed tomography formed the basis for the diagnoses. Ficoll-Paque density gradient centrifugation was used to isolate PBMCs from 9.5 to 10 ml of fresh peripheral blood. Total RNA was extracted with Trizol reagent, and quality was checked on an Agilent 2100 Bioanalyzer. V lost 7 bases and J lost 5 bases, and the count of bases not matched to a germline gene is 6. Reading the germline V gene gives CDR1 SNHLY and CDR2 FYNNEI. Including the terminal cysteine and phenylalanine, the CDR3 comprises 13 residues. Just CDR3 DNA is preserved here, 39 bases in frame from base 1.

The data originate from a study of T cells in Graves' hyperthyroidism and ophthalmopathy (dated by TCRdb to between 2019 and 2020). As for the study more broadly: Peripheral blood samples were taken at initial diagnosis, before any treatment was given. TCR V-J signatures able to tell the groups apart were searched for in a discovery cohort of approximately 95 patients, of whom around 43 had Graves' ophthalmopathy and some 60 had stable Graves' hyperthyroidism. Prospective prediction of ophthalmopathy was tested in an independent validation cohort consisting of 18 to 20 hyperthyroidism patients and 17 patients who later progressed to ophthalmopathy. For training and testing, the approximately 92 patients in the discovery cohort were randomly divided in a 7:3 ratio. In about 6 Graves' hyperthyroidism patients, the study also compared T-cell repertoires from thyroid tissue with T-cell repertoires from blood. Once sampling was done, hyperthyroidism patients were given methimazole at a starting dose of 30 mg daily, whereas ophthalmopathy patients were given high-dose intravenous methylprednisolone. The paper describes TCR Vbeta CDR3 sequencing of 130 to 150 peripheral blood samples, made up of some 40 ophthalmopathy patients, 70 to 75 hyperthyroidism patients and 17 progressor patients. Points the paper makes about the study in general: Sample size was not statistically predetermined, and blinding of investigators to group allocation was not performed. Most expanded thyroid clonotypes (frequency above 0.001) were also detected in blood, a finding suggesting that blood repertoires may reflect thyroid immune responses. In validation, the model predicted progression to ophthalmopathy a median of approximately 6.3 months before onset, with 70% to 71% sensitivity and roughly 72% specificity. Ophthalmopathy was separated from stable hyperthyroidism by a 13 V-J signature model, with around 90% sensitivity and about 81% specificity obtained in cross-validation and 80%/75% obtained in testing.

Material for sequencing was blood. The chain was built from TRBV2 and TRBJ2-7; TRBD1 aligns with 9 central bases. This TCR was sampled from a man aged 18 to 29 with Graves' hyperthyroidism. The nucleotides read TGTGCCAGCACGGGACAGGGCTTCGACGAGCAGTACTTC. Translation gives CASTGQGFDEQYF.